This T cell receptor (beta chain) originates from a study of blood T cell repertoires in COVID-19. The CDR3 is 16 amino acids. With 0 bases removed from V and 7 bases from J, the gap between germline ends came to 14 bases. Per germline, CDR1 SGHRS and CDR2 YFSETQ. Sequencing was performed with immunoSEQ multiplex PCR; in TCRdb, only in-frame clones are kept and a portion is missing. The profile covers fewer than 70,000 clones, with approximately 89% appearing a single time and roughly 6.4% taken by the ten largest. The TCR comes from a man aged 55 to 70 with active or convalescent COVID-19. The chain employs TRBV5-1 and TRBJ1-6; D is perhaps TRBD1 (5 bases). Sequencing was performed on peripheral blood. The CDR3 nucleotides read TGCGCCAGCAGCTTGGGGGGGGATAGCCTAAATTCACCCCTCCACTTT. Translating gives CASSLGGDSLNSPLHF.